Sequencing of this T cell receptor (beta chain) was carried out in a study of response to subunit inactivated influenza vaccine. This clonotype was detected a few times. Its matching antigen is unknown. Broader study findings: Every seasonal influenza vaccination brings in few new T cells, the authors suggested.

TCRdb re-called the RT-PCR reads with MiXCR, one entry per CDR3 protein. The sample lists under 950,000 distinct CDR3 sequences; about 20% were seen once. Germline V gene data show CDR1 as LGHNA and CDR2 as YNFKEQ. The CDR3 sequence is 14 residues long. Trimming removed 4 bases at V and 1 base at J, with 10 bases between. This TCR derives from a man aged 45-65 years who received an inactivated influenza vaccine. Sequenced here: PBMCs from blood, sampled roughly 5 days after vaccination. The chain combines TRBV4-2 with TRBJ2-5; the D gene is possibly TRBD2 (6 bases). Here the CDR3 reads CASSLAEFQETQYF. CDR3 nucleotides: TGTGCCAGCAGCCTAGCGGAATTCCAAGAGACCCAGTACTTC.